This TCR beta chain was documented in a study of blood T cell repertoires in COVID-19. At the level of the study: Donors in the United States, Italy and Spain gave samples during acute or convalescent COVID-19.

The V gene lost 7 bases and the J gene lost 2 bases, with 14 bases spanning the gap. In germline, CDR1 is SNHLY, CDR2 FYNNEI. CDR3 length equals 14 residues. Original methodology: For nucleated cells, counts were estimated from reference gene primer amplification. The protocol was immunoSEQ multiplex PCR, while the TCRdb copy is restricted to in-frame clones and leaves out a portion. V, J and clone size reflect that table, while D and trimming were determined from the DNA. Of about 70,000 clones detected, around 76% appear once; the ten largest clones hold around 28%. This clone occurred once. The sequence was obtained from a woman aged 80 or over with active or convalescent COVID-19. Input material: peripheral blood. The chain links TRBV2 to TRBJ1-2; tentatively, D is TRBD1 (6 bases). The CDR3 protein is CASTTGPPNYGYTF. The CDR3 region has the DNA TGTGCCAGCACGACAGGTCCCCCAAACTATGGCTACACCTTC.